What follows are 4 T cell receptor beta chains derived from one specimen sequenced in a study of CD8+CD57+ T cells in acquired aplastic anemia. The use of genomic DNA as template underpinned the TCR beta VDJ and CDR3 profiling. TCRdb ran MiXCR on the reads and lists one entry per CDR3 protein. Altogether roughly 64,000 distinct CDR3 sequences are present, about 54% being singletons, with the ten largest covering about 2.5%. The sequenced material came from sorted CD4+, CD8+, or CD8+CD57+ T cells (not recorded which) from PBMCs. The receptors here all came from a human donor in good health, serving as a control.

Comment on this clonotype: One end of the junction varies from germline; a read error may be responsible. This CDR3 reads CAISVEGRNTEASF. The CDR3 bases are TGTGCCATCAGTGTTGAGGGTCGTAACACTGAAGCTTCCTTT. The rearrangement joins TRBV10-3 to TRBJ1-1; D ambiguous. Germline V gives CDR1 ENHRY, CDR2 SYGVKD. The CDR3 runs 14 residues.

J is TRBJ1-2 and V is TRBV4-3, with 9 bases fitting TRBD1. The CDR3 totals 17 residues. Germline assignment: CDR1 LGHNA and CDR2 YSLEER. The trim removed 2 bases at V and 2 bases at J, leaving 9 bases unmatched. CDR3 region: CASSQQGQGNGNYGYTF. CDR3 bases: TGCGCCAGCAGCCAACAAGGACAGGGGAATGGCAACTATGGCTACACCTTC.

In its sample, this clonotype is medium-sized. V usage is TRBV19 and J usage is TRBJ1-1, with 9 bases that match TRBD1. Germline V gene sequence: CDR1 LNHDA, CDR2 SQIVND (reference sequence). Trimming cost V 7 bases and J 3 bases; bases outside gene matches: 6. The CDR3 sequence is 14 residues long. As DNA, the CDR3 is TGTGCCAGTAATGAGGGGACAGGGCACACTGAAGCTTTCTTT. Translated, it gives CASNEGTGHTEAFF.

This clonotype was counted a single time. The rearrangement links TRBV6-5 to TRBJ2-7, with a weak D call TRBD2 (5 bases). The CDR3 is 15 residues long. The germline gives CDR1 MNHEY, CDR2 SVGAGI. V lost 4 bases and J lost 2, with 15 bases in between. This chain's CDR3 is CASSFQGLRPYEQYF. The CDR3 DNA is TGTGCCAGCAGTTTTCAAGGACTTCGCCCCTACGAGCAGTACTTC.